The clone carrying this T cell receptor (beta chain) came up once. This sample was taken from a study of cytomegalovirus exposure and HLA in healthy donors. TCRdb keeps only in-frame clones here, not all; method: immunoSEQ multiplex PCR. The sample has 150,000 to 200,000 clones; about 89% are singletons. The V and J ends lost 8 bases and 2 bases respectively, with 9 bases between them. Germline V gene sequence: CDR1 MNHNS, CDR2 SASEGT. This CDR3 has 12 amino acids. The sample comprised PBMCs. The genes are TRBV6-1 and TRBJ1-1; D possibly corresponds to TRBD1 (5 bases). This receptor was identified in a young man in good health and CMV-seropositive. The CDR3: CASATGNTEAFF. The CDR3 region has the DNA TGTGCCAGCGCTACAGGCAACACTGAAGCTTTCTTT.